The following is a T cell receptor (beta chain) sequence with its context. This specimen comes from a study of blood T cell repertoires in COVID-19. Background on the study: Sites across the United States, Italy and Spain contributed samples from acute and convalescent COVID-19.

CDR3 size: 15 residues. Trimming stripped 4 bases from V and 2 bases from J, with 16 bases between. Per the germline V gene, CDR1 is SGHDT and CDR2 is YYEEEE. Authors' methods: By means of reference gene primer amplification, nucleated cell counts were estimated. The protocol was immunoSEQ multiplex PCR, while the TCRdb copy is restricted to in-frame clones and leaves out a portion. V and J calls and clone size are those listed in that table; D and trimming were worked out from the DNA. The sample has some 35,000 clones, roughly nine tenths seen once. The sequence came from a man between 70 and 80 years old with acute or convalescent COVID-19. Specimen: peripheral blood. V usage is TRBV5-6 and J usage is TRBJ2-7; no reliable D call. CDR3 coding DNA: TGTGCCAGCAGCACGGGTTACACGGTGCCCTACGAGCAGTACTTC. Translated, it gives CASSTGYTVPYEQYF. The complete variable domain, with remaining parts taken from reference TRBV5-6 and TRBJ2-7, reads DAGVTQSPTHLIKTRGQQVTLRCSPKSGHDTVSWYQQALGQGPQFIFQYYEEEERQRGNFPDRFSGHQFPNYSSELNVNALLLGDSALYLCASSTGYTVPYEQYFGPGTRLTVT.